This TCR beta chain was sequenced in a study of cytomegalovirus exposure and HLA in healthy donors. Notes on the study in general: The study recorded over 150 TCR beta chains that were cytomegalovirus-associated.

The CDR3 is made up of 12 amino acids. Trimming took 4 bases from V and 7 from J; bases not matched to a gene: 2. Germline V CDR1 and CDR2: MNHEY, SVGAGI. PCR was performed using 60 Vbeta and 13 Jbeta primers. Profiling relied on immunoSEQ multiplex PCR, and the TCRdb table lists in-frame clones only, not all of them. Of some 170,000 clones listed, almost 80% were seen once; the top ten hold just under 6.5%. On this clone: Its antigen is undetermined.

The sequence was obtained from a man aged 40-55 years in good health and CMV-seropositive. This chain joins TRBV6-5 and TRBJ1-2; 8 bases are a match to TRBD1. Sequencing was done on a sample of PBMCs. CDR3 region: CASSSGGSGYTF. The CDR3 bases are TGTGCCAGCAGTTCAGGGGGCAGTGGCTACACCTTC.